This TCR beta chain was recorded in a study of blood T cell repertoires in COVID-19. For the study at large: The United States, Italy and Spain provided the acute and convalescent COVID-19 samples.

A note on this clone: Other DNA sequences in this specimen translate into the identical CDR3.

This CDR3 is built from 14 residues. Germline CDR1 is SGHKS and CDR2 is YYEKEE (reference sequence). Trimming took 4 bases from V and 5 from J; bases not matched to a gene: 7. Original methodology: Amplification of reference gene primers was used by the study to estimate nucleated cell counts. Libraries were prepared by immunoSEQ multiplex PCR; TCRdb keeps only in-frame clonotypes and omits some of them. D and trimming were read from the DNA, whereas the V and J calls and clone size are those reported in that table. The table has under 60,000 clones, about four fifths seen once. The rearrangement links TRBV5-5 to TRBJ2-5, with 8 bases identical to TRBD2. This clonotype was obtained from a human donor in a cohort sampled during active COVID-19. Sequences were obtained from peripheral blood. CDR3 residues: CASSRRGLEETQYF. In nucleotides, the CDR3 is TGTGCCAGCAGCCGCAGGGGACTAGAGGAGACCCAGTACTTC. Combining the CDR3 with reference TRBV5-5 and TRBJ2-5 gives the whole variable domain DAGVTQSPTHLIKTRGQQVTLRCSPISGHKSVSWYQQVLGQGPQFIFQYYEKEERGRGNFPDRFSARQFPNYSSELNVNALLLGDSALYLCASSRRGLEETQYFGPGTRLLVL.